This T cell receptor (beta chain) was documented in a study of blood T cell repertoires in COVID-19. Turning to the study itself: Acute and convalescent COVID-19 specimens originated in the United States, Italy and Spain. From T cells, B-cell-depleted T cells, or PBMCs came the material, which was cDNA or gDNA.

This CDR3 region has 15 residues. V lost 1 base to trimming and J lost 7 bases, with 12 bases between them. Germline V gene data show CDR1 as SGHRS and CDR2 as YFSETQ. TCRdb's table, derived via immunoSEQ multiplex PCR, lists solely in-frame clones and lacks some. The sample contains some 120,000 clones, about two thirds of which appear only once. Sequenced input: peripheral blood. This clonotype was obtained from a human donor with acute or convalescent COVID-19. The donor label of this sample is uncertain. The V and J genes are TRBV5-1 and TRBJ1-6; D gene uncertain. The CDR3 is CASSLPSGVNSPLHF. The DNA of the CDR3 is TGCGCCAGCAGCTTGCCTTCAGGCGTCAATTCACCCCTCCACTTT.